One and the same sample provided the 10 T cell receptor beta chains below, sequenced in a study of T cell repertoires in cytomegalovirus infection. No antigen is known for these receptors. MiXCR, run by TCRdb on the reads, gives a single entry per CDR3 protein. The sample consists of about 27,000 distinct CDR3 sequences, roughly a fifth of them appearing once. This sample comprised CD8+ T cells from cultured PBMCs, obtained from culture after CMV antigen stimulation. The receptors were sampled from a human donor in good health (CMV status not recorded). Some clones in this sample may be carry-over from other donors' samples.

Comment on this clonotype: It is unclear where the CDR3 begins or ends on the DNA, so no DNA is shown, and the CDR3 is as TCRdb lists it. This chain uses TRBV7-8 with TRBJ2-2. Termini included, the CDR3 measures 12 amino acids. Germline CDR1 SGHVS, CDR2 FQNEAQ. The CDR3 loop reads CASSFGAGELFF.

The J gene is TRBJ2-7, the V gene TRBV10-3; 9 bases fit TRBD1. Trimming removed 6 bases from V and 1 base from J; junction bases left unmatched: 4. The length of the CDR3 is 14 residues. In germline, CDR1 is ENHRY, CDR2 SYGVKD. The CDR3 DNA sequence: TGTGCCATCAGCCGGACAGGGGTGTCCTACGAGCAGTACTTC. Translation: CAISRTGVSYEQYF.

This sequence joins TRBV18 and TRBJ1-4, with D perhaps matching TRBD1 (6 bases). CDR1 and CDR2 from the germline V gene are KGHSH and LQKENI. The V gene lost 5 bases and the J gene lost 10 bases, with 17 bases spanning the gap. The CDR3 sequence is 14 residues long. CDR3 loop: CASSSGTGTRKLFF. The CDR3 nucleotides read TGTGCCAGCTCATCCGGGACCGGGACAAGAAAACTGTTTTTT.

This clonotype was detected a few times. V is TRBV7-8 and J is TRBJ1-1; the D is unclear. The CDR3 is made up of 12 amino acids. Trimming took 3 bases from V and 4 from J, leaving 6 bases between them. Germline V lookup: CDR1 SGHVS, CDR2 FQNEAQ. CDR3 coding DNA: TGTGCCAGCAGCTTCGGGTCCACTGAAGCTTTCTTT. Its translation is CASSFGSTEAFF.

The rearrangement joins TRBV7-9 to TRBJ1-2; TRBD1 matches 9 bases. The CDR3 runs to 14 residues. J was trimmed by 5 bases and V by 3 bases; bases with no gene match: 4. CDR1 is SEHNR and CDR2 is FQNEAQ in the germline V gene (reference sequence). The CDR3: CASSFRQGGYGYTF. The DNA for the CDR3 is TGTGCCAGCAGCTTCCGACAGGGGGGTTATGGCTACACCTTC.

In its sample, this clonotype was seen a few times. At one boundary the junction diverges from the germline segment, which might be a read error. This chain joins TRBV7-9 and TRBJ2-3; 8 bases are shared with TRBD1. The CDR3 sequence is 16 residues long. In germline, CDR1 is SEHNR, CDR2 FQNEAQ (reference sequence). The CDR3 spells CTSTPVDRGRTDTQYF. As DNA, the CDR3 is TGTACCAGCACCCCCGTAGACAGGGGACGCACAGATACGCAGTATTTT.

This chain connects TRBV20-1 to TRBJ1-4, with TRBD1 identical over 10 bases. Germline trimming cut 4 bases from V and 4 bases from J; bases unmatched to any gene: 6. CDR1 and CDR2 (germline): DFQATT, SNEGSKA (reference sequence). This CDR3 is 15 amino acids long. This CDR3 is CSAIGTGAINEKLFF. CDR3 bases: TGCAGTGCTATCGGGACAGGGGCGATTAATGAAAAACTGTTTTTT.

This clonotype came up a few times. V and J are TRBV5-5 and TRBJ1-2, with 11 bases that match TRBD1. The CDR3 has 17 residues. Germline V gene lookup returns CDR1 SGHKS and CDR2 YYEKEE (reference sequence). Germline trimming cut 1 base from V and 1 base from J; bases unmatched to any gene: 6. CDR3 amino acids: CASSLRDRGDFNYGYTF. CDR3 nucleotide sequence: TGTGCCAGCAGCTTGAGGGACAGGGGGGACTTTAACTATGGCTACACCTTC.

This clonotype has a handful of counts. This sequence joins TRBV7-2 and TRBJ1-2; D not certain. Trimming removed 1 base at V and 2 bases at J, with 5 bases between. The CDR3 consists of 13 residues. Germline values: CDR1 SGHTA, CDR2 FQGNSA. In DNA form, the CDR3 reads TGTGCCAGCAGCTTAGAGGGCAACTATGGCTACACCTTC. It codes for CASSLEGNYGYTF.

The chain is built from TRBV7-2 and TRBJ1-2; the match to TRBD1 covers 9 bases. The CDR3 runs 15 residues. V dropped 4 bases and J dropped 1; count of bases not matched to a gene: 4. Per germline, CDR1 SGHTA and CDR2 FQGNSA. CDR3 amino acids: CASSSTGGGNYGYTF. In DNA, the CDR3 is TGTGCCAGCAGCTCAACAGGGGGCGGTAACTATGGCTACACCTTC.